This TCR beta chain comes out of a study of blood T cells in healthy people across ages. A remark on this clonotype: Its target is not known.

Study-wide results and limits: Considered underestimates were the diversity estimates obtained from one million T cells. The study could not conclusively compare naive and antigen-experienced cells, given its unsorted PBMCs. There was a strong correlation between TCR beta diversity and naive T cell percentage. No one knew whether donors had CMV, which possibly confounded expanded clonotype changes.

Primers used in a second PCR of roughly 7 to 11 cycles were a sample-barcoded 5' primer and a J-beta primer mix. TCRdb re-called the 5' RACE reads through MiXCR, storing one row per CDR3 protein. The sample includes about a million distinct CDR3 sequences, roughly 51% of them seen just once. The CDR3 extends over 14 amino acids. Germline assignment: CDR1 WNHNN and CDR2 SYGVQD (reference sequence). The trim removed 5 bases at V and 6 bases at J, leaving 3 bases unmatched. Input material: blood. V is TRBV10-1 and J is TRBJ2-3, with 12 bases fitting TRBD2. This clonotype was sampled from a woman aged 55-69 years in good health. The CDR3 loop reads CASSTSGRFDTQYF. The CDR3 DNA reads as TGCGCCAGCAGTACTAGCGGGAGGTTTGATACGCAGTATTTT.